This T cell receptor beta chain was captured in a study of shared clonotypes between healthy human individuals. Study-wide results and caveats: Across a handful of donors, naive CD4 shared roughly 5.1%, naive CD8 more than 3%, memory CD4 2.3%, memory CD8 0.4%.

Turning to this clone: What it binds is unknown.

Healthy HIV-negative adults without recent acute infections or vaccinations served as donors. How the authors handled the data: ImmunoSEQ output held junction-only sequences without quality scores, so filtering differed. The repertoire was sequenced with immunoSEQ multiplex PCR; TCRdb's copy has only in-frame clones and lacks some. For V, J and clone size, that table is used; D and trimming come from the DNA. Of hundreds of thousands of clones in the sample, about 80% were seen once. This clonotype was obtained from a woman between 25 and 40 years old in good health. The sample consisted of memory CD4+ T cells sorted from blood. Subset denoted: CD45RA-negative fraction.

The CDR3 region is CASSGLGGAAEAFF. In DNA form, the CDR3 reads TGTGCCAGCAGTGGCTTGGGGGGTGCGGCTGAAGCTTTCTTT. The chain is built from TRBV25-1 and TRBJ1-1; tentatively, D is TRBD1 (5 bases). CDR1 is MGHDK, CDR2 SYGVNS, per germline. There are 14 residues in the CDR3. V was cut by 4 bases and J by 6 bases, with 15 bases left in between. Full variable domain (rest looked up from reference TRBV25-1 and TRBJ1-1): EADIYQTPRYLVIGTGKKITLECSQTMGHDKMYWYQQDPGMELHLIHYSYGVNSTEKGDLSSESTVSRIRTEHFPLTLESARPSHTSQYLCASSGLGGAAEAFFGQGTRLTVV.